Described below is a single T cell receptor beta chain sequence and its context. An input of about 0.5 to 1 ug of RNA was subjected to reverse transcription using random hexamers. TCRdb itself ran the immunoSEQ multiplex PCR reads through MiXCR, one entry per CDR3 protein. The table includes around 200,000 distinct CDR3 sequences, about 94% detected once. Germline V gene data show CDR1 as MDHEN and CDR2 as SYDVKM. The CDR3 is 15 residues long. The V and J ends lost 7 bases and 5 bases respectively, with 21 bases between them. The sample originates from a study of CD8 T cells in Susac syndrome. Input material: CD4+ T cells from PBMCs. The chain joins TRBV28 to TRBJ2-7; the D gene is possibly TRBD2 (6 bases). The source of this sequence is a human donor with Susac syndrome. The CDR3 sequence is CASILRTGVENEQYF. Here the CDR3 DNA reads TGTGCCAGCATCTTGCGGACGGGAGTTGAAAACGAGCAGTACTTC.